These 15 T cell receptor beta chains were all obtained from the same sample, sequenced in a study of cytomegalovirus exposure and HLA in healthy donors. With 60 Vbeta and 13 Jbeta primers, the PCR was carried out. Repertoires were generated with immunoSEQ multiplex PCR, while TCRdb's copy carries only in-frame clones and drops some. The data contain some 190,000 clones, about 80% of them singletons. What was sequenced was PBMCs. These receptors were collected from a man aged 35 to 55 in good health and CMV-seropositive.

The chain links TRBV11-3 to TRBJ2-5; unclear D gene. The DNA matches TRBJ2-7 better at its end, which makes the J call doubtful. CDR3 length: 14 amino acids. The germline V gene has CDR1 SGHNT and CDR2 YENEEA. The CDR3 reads CASSIRSGSYEQYF. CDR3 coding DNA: TGTGCCAGCAGCATCAGATCCGGGTCCTACGAGCAGTACTTC.

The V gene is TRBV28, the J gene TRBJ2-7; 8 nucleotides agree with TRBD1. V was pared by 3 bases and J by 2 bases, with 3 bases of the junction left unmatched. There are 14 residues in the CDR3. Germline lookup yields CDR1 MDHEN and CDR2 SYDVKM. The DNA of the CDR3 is TGTGCCAGCAGTTTGAGGGACAGGCCCTACGAGCAGTACTTC. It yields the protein CASSLRDRPYEQYF.

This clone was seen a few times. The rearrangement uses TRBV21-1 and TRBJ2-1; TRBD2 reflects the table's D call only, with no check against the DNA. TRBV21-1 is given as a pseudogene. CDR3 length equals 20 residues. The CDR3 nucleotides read TGTGCCAGCAGCACGATCACCCCGACTAGCGGGAGGGCTGGGTACAATGAGCAGTTCTTC. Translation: CASSTITPTSGRAGYNEQFF.

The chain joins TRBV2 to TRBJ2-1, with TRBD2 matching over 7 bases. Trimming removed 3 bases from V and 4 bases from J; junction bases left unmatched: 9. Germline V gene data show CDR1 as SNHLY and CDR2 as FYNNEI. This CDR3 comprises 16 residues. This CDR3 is CASSELGGSQYNEQFF. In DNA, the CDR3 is TGTGCCAGCAGTGAGTTAGGCGGGAGTCAGTACAATGAGCAGTTCTTC.

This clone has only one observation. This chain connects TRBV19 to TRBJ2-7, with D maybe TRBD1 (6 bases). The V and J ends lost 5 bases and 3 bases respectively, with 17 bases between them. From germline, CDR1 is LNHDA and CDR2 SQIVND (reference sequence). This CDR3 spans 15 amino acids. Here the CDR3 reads CASSPDRQALYEQYF. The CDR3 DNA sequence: TGTGCCAGTAGTCCCGACAGACAGGCCCTCTACGAGCAGTACTTC.

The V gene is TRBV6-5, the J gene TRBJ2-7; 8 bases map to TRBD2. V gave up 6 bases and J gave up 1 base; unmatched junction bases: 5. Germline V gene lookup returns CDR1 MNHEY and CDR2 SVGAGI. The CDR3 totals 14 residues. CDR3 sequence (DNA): TGTGCCAGCAGCCCGGGCGGGGGGTCCTACGAGCAGTACTTC. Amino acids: CASSPGGGSYEQYF.

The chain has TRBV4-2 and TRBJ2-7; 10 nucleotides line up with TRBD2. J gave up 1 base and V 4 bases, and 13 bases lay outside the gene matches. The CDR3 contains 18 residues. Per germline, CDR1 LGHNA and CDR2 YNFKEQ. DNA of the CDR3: TGTGCCAGCAGCCCCCAATGGCTAGCGGGAGAAAGTTCCTACGAGCAGTACTTC. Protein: CASSPQWLAGESSYEQYF.

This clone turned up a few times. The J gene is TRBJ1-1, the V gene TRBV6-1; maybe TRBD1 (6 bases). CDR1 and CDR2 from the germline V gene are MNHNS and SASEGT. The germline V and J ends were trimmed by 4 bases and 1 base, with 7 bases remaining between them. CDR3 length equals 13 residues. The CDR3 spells CASSGQENTEAFF. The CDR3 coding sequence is TGTGCCAGCAGTGGACAGGAGAACACTGAAGCTTTCTTT.

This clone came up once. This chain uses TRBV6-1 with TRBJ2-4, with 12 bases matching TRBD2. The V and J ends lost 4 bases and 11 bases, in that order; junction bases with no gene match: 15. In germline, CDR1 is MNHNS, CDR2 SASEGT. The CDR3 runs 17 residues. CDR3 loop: CASSARRLAGVAVVQYF. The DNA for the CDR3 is TGTGCCAGCAGTGCGCGAAGACTAGCGGGGGTCGCCGTCGTTCAGTACTTC.

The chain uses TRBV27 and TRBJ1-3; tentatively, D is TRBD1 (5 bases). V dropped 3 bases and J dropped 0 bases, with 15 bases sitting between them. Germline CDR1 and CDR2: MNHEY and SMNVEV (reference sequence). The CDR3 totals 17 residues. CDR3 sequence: CASSLRGGTSSGNTIYF. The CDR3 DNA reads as TGTGCCAGCAGTTTGCGGGGAGGGACGAGCTCTGGAAACACCATATATTTT.

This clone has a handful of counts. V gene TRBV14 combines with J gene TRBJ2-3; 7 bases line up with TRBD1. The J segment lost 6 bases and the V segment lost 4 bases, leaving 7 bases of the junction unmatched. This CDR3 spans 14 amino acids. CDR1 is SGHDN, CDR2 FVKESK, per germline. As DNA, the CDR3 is TGTGCCAGCAGCCCAGGACAGGCCCAGGATACGCAGTATTTT. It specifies CASSPGQAQDTQYF.

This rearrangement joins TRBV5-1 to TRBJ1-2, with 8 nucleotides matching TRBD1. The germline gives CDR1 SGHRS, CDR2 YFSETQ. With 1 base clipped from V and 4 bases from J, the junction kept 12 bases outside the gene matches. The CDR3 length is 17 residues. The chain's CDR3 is CASSLPPGQAWSYGYTF. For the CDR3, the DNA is TGCGCCAGCAGCTTGCCTCCGGGACAGGCTTGGAGCTATGGCTACACCTTC.

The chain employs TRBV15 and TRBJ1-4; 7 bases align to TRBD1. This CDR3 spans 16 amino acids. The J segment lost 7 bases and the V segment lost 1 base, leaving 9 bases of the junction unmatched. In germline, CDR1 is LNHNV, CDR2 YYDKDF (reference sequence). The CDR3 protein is CATSRGGGGSVEKLFF. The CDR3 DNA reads TGTGCCACCAGCAGAGGAGGAGGGGGCTCTGTTGAAAAACTGTTTTTT.

CDR3 bases: TGTGCCAGCAGCTTGCCGGGACAGGTCTACGAGCAGTACTTC. It encodes CASSLPGQVYEQYF. The V gene is TRBV5-6, the J gene TRBJ2-7; 8 nucleotides agree with TRBD1. This CDR3 is 14 amino acids long. The V gene end was trimmed by 1 base and the J gene end by 3 bases; junction bases not matched to a gene: 3. Germline V CDR1 and CDR2: SGHDT, YYEEEE.

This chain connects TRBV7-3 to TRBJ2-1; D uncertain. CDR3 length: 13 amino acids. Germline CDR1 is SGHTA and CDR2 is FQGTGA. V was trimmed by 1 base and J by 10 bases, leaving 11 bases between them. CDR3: CASSLSSQVEQFF. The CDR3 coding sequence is TGTGCCAGCAGCTTAAGCAGTCAAGTGGAGCAGTTCTTC.